The entry below describes one TCR beta chain. This entry belongs to a study of blood T cell repertoires in COVID-19. Study-wide background: COVID-19 samples collected from the United States, Italy and Spain covered acute and convalescent phases. In each case, the material was cDNA or gDNA derived from T cells, B-cell-depleted T cells, or PBMCs.

Followed over time, Seattle patients had been enrolled while infection was active. In the original analysis: Amplification from reference gene primers served as the basis for estimated nucleated cell counts. Sequencing used immunoSEQ multiplex PCR; TCRdb keeps in-frame clones, though not all of them. V, J and clone size derive from that table, while D and trimming were established from the DNA sequence. The profile covers 200,000 or so clones, with 70% to 90% appearing a single time and 15% to 20% taken by the ten largest. The sequencing sample was made of peripheral blood. This TCR came from a man aged 50-59 years with COVID-19, enrolled during active disease.

As DNA, the CDR3 is TGTGCCAGCAGCCGGAGAGGGAGGGCGAACACCGGGGAGCTGTTTTTT. Its protein is CASSRRGRANTGELFF. The chain is built from TRBV14 and TRBJ2-2; 7 bases align to TRBD2. Per germline, CDR1 SGHDN and CDR2 FVKESK. Trimming cost V 4 bases and J 0 bases; bases outside gene matches: 5. CDR3 length: 16 residues.